Here is one T cell receptor (beta chain) with its context. This specimen belongs to a study of early stage breast cancer tumors. The germline V gene encodes CDR1 MNHNS and CDR2 SASEGT. J lost 0 bases, V lost 5 bases, and 4 bases had no gene match. The CDR3 consists of 15 residues. Clones were sequenced by immunoSEQ multiplex PCR, and TCRdb holds only the in-frame ones, with some missing. This sample carries about 31,000 clones, 70% to 75% of them seen once, and the ten largest clones take 10%. The chain carries TRBV6-1 and TRBJ2-3; 8 bases align to TRBD1. This TCR derives from a person between 30 and 45 years old with breast cancer. The sample consisted of breast tumor tissue. CDR3 nucleotides: TGTGCCAGCAGTATCCGACAGGGGAGCACAGATACGCAGTATTTT. Translation: CASSIRQGSTDTQYF.